This T cell receptor (beta chain) was found in a study of T-cell reconstitution after alpha-beta-depleted transplantation in children. Study conclusions and caveats: There were reportedly several hundred expanded graft clones from which alpha-beta T cells came about two months after transplant. At the one-year point after transplant, T-cell counts and TCRbeta diversity were found to come mostly from T cells that had been newly produced. Where some patients showed high TCRbeta diversity at day 60, it came from recipient T cells and thymic progenitors that had survived.

V shed 5 bases, J shed 4 bases, and the junction held 3 bases outside the gene matches. CDR1 and CDR2 (germline): DFQATT, SNEGSKA (reference sequence). The CDR3 is made up of 13 amino acids. Regarding this clonotype: Its antigen remains unknown.

Library preparation (for TCRbeta) was performed with unique molecular identifiers. TCRdb re-called the PCR reads with MiXCR, one entry per CDR3 protein. The sample includes around 580,000 distinct CDR3 sequences, about a quarter of them seen just once. This TCR came from a boy in the first two years of life with Wiskott-Aldrich syndrome, due to receive a stem cell transplant. The rearrangement joins TRBV20-1 to TRBJ2-2; TRBD1 agrees at 8 bases. This material consisted of PBMCs, taken before TCRalphabeta/CD19-depleted stem cell transplant. The CDR3 loop is CSAQTGGTGELFF. In nucleotides, the CDR3 is TGCAGTGCTCAAACAGGGGGCACCGGGGAGCTGTTTTTT.